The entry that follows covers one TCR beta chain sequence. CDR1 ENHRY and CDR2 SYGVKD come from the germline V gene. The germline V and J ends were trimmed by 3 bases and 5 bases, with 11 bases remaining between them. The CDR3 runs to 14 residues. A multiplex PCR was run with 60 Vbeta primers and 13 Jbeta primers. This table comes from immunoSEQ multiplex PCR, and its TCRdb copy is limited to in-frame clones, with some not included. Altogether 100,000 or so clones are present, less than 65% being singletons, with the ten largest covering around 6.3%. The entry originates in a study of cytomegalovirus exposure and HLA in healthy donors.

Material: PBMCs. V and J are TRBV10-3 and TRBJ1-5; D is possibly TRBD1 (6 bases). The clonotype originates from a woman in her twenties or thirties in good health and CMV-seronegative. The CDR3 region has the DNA TGTGCCATCAGTGATCAGGGGAGGGATCAGCCCCAGCATTTT. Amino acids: CAISDQGRDQPQHF.